These 20 T cell receptor beta chains share one sample of origin, sequenced in a study of shared clonotypes between healthy human individuals. Terminally differentiated effector memory CD45RA+ cells were left out of the naive CD8 fraction, which was CD45RO-negative and positively selected for CCR7. The protocol was immunoSEQ multiplex PCR, while the TCRdb copy is restricted to in-frame clones and leaves out a portion. The sample carries over 800,000 clones, roughly 92% recorded once. Sequencing input: naive CD8+ T cells sorted from blood. Receptor source: a man aged 30-40 years in good health.

V and J are TRBV7-9 and TRBJ1-2, with 7 positions matching TRBD1. Germline-derived CDR1 and CDR2 are SEHNR and FQNEAQ (reference sequence). This CDR3 contains 15 residues. V gave up 0 bases and J gave up 7 bases; unmatched junction bases: 8. The CDR3 is CASSLADRDAPGYTF. The CDR3 DNA reads as TGTGCCAGCAGCTTAGCCGACAGGGACGCCCCTGGCTACACCTTC.

This chain joins TRBV6-1 and TRBJ1-5; weak D call: TRBD1 (5 bases). Trimming removed 7 bases at V and 3 bases at J, with 13 bases between. The CDR3 length is 14 residues. Germline values: CDR1 MNHNS, CDR2 SASEGT. CDR3 nucleotide sequence: TGTGCCAGCACCGATGACAGACCCAATCAGCCCCAGCATTTT. This codes for CASTDDRPNQPQHF.

The chain employs TRBV5-6 and TRBJ2-6; no firm D call. The CDR3 consists of 15 residues. Germline loops: CDR1 SGHDT, CDR2 YYEEEE. Trimming stripped 2 bases from V and 4 bases from J, with 10 bases between. DNA for the CDR3: TGTGCCAGCAGCTTCAGTGGGCTGGGGGCCAACGTCCTGACTTTC. Its translation: CASSFSGLGANVLTF.

Concerning this clone: Other DNA sequences in the same sample also yield this CDR3. V is TRBV9 and J is TRBJ1-5; weak D call: TRBD1 (6 bases). Deletions cut 0 bases from V and 2 bases from J, with 6 bases between. This CDR3 has 14 amino acids. CDR1 SGDLS and CDR2 YYNGEE come from the germline V gene. CDR3 sequence: CASSVAGGNQPQHF. In DNA form, the CDR3 reads TGTGCCAGCAGCGTAGCAGGGGGCAATCAGCCCCAGCATTTT.

The chain joins TRBV11-3 to TRBJ2-5, with a weak D call TRBD1 (6 bases). CDR3 length equals 13 residues. Trimming pared 3 bases from V and 5 bases from J, leaving 10 bases between. CDR1 and CDR2 (germline): SGHNT, YENEEA. Written as DNA, the CDR3 is TGTGCCAGCAGCTTTACTCAGGGGGAGACCCAGTACTTC. It encodes CASSFTQGETQYF.

This chain uses TRBV5-5 with TRBJ2-1; D is tentatively TRBD1 or TRBD2 (6 bases each). Germline assignment: CDR1 SGHKS and CDR2 YYEKEE (reference sequence). CDR3 length: 14 amino acids. V shed 1 base and J shed 7 bases, with 12 bases lying between them. The CDR3 coding sequence is TGTGCCAGCAGCTTGTCATGGGGGGCAAATGAGCAGTTCTTC. It yields the protein CASSLSWGANEQFF.

The genes are TRBV7-3 and TRBJ2-3; 8 bases are shared with TRBD2. This CDR3 has 16 residues. V dropped 5 bases and J dropped 5; count of bases not matched to a gene: 12. CDR1 and CDR2 from the germline V gene are SGHTA and FQGTGA. The CDR3 protein is CASSPTPAGDVDTQYF. For the CDR3, the DNA is TGTGCCAGCAGCCCCACCCCAGCGGGAGACGTAGATACGCAGTATTTT.

V and J are TRBV7-9 and TRBJ2-5; D possibly corresponds to TRBD1 (6 bases). This CDR3 contains 14 residues. Germline assignment: CDR1 SEHNR and CDR2 FQNEAQ (reference sequence). Trimming removed 5 bases at V and 1 base at J, with 11 bases between. As DNA, the CDR3 is TGTGCCAGCAGCAGGCCCAGGGGCCAAGAGACCCAGTACTTC. This translates into CASSRPRGQETQYF.

V is TRBV9 and J is TRBJ1-2; 7 bases are a match to TRBD1. Germline assignment: CDR1 SGDLS and CDR2 YYNGEE. V trimming: 3 bases; J trimming: 7 bases; junction bases outside the gene matches: 9. This CDR3 is built from 14 residues. The CDR3 is CASSGGGTEVGYTF. For the CDR3, the DNA is TGTGCCAGCAGCGGAGGGGGGACAGAGGTTGGCTACACCTTC.

V gene TRBV2 combines with J gene TRBJ1-1; maybe TRBD1 (5 bases). Germline V gene lookup returns CDR1 SNHLY and CDR2 FYNNEI. The ends were cut back, 7 bases at V and 1 base at J, with 16 bases in the middle. This CDR3 region has 15 residues. CDR3 region: CASINGDLKNTEAFF. The DNA of the CDR3 is TGTGCCAGCATCAATGGGGACCTTAAGAACACTGAAGCTTTCTTT. Looking up the rest from reference TRBV2 and TRBJ1-1 gives the full variable domain: EPEVTQTPSHQVTQMGQEVILRCVPISNHLYFYWYRQILGQKVEFLVSFYNNEISEKSEIFDDQFSVERPDGSNFTLKIRSTKLEDSAMYFCASINGDLKNTEAFFGQGTRLTVV.

The genes are TRBV7-2 and TRBJ1-5, with 9 bases lining up with TRBD1. The CDR3 sequence is 14 residues long. Germline V gene data show CDR1 as SGHTA and CDR2 as FQGNSA. J lost 7 bases, V lost 2 bases, and 3 bases had no gene match. CDR3 nucleotides: TGTGCCAGCAGCTTACTAGGACAGGGGCAGCCCCAGCATTTT. Its translation is CASSLLGQGQPQHF.

V gene TRBV13 combines with J gene TRBJ1-1; possibly TRBD1 for D (6 bases). The CDR3 sequence is 12 residues long. Germline CDR1 and CDR2: PRHDT and FYEKMQ (reference sequence). The V and J ends lost 9 bases and 3 bases respectively, with 11 bases between them. CDR3 nucleotides: TGTGCCAGTTCGGCAGGGGACACTGAAGCTTTCTTT. This sequence encodes CASSAGDTEAFF.

The chain couples TRBV7-9 to TRBJ1-1; D gene unclear. Trimming removed 5 bases from V and 1 base from J, with 11 bases in between. Germline loops: CDR1 SEHNR, CDR2 FQNEAQ (reference sequence). The CDR3 has 14 amino acids. CDR3 protein: CASSIYSENTEAFF. The CDR3, as DNA: TGTGCCAGCAGCATATACAGCGAGAACACTGAAGCTTTCTTT.

The rearrangement uses TRBV7-6 and TRBJ1-4, with D possibly TRBD1 on 5 matching bases. The CDR3 length is 16 residues. Germline-derived CDR1 and CDR2 are SGHVS and FNYEAQ. V was pared by 1 base and J by 0 bases, with 9 bases between. The CDR3 nucleotides are TGTGCCAGCAGCTTAGACAGGACTGCAACTAATGAAAAACTGTTTTTT. This codes for CASSLDRTATNEKLFF.

V is TRBV27 and J is TRBJ1-4; TRBD1 agrees at 7 bases. Per the germline V gene, CDR1 is MNHEY and CDR2 is SMNVEV (reference sequence). V trimming: 3 bases; J trimming: 5 bases; junction bases outside the gene matches: 6. The CDR3 is 15 residues long. The CDR3 DNA reads TGTGCCAGCAGTTTCTTCGGACAGGCCAATGAAAAACTGTTTTTT. Translation gives CASSFFGQANEKLFF.

The V gene is TRBV28, the J gene TRBJ2-1; TRBD2 agrees at 11 bases. The V gene's germline CDR1 is MDHEN and CDR2 SYDVKM. Trimming took 2 bases from V and 3 from J; bases not matched to a gene: 3. This CDR3 is 16 amino acids long. CDR3 residues: CASSLRLAGNYNEQFF. The CDR3 nucleotides are TGTGCCAGCAGTTTAAGACTAGCGGGGAACTACAATGAGCAGTTCTTC.

The gene calls are TRBV15 and TRBJ1-5; D remains unclear. CDR3 length: 14 residues. The germline gives CDR1 LNHNV, CDR2 YYDKDF (reference sequence). Trimming took off 1 base at V and 3 bases at J, with 7 bases between the two ends. The DNA for the CDR3 is TGTGCCACCAGCAGAGCGGGGATCAATCAGCCCCAGCATTTT. This codes for CATSRAGINQPQHF.

The rearrangement links TRBV4-1 to TRBJ2-7; TRBD2 is a possible D gene (5 bases). Trimming removed 1 base from V and 2 bases from J, with 12 bases in between. The CDR3 contains 15 residues. Germline V gives CDR1 MGHRA, CDR2 YSYEKL. CDR3 protein: CASSQGAGSTYEQYF. As DNA, the CDR3 is TGCGCCAGCAGCCAAGGGGCGGGTTCGACCTACGAGCAGTACTTC.

This chain links TRBV11-2 with TRBJ2-5; 10 bases map to TRBD1. V shed 5 bases and J 3 bases; nucleotides not matched to a gene: 6. This CDR3 has 15 residues. Per the germline V gene, CDR1 is SGHAT and CDR2 is FQNNGV. CDR3 DNA: TGTGCCAGCAGCCGTCTAGGACAGGGGGAAGAGACCCAGTACTTC. Protein: CASSRLGQGEETQYF.

This clone showed up just a few times. This chain joins TRBV7-2 and TRBJ2-2; D is undetermined. CDR1 is SGHTA and CDR2 is FQGNSA in the germline V gene. Trimming took off 4 bases at V and 6 bases at J, with 6 bases between the two ends. This CDR3 region has 12 residues. Written as DNA, the CDR3 is TGTGCCAGCAGCTCCCCGCCCGGGGAGCTGTTTTTT. It codes for CASSSPPGELFF.